This TCR beta chain was sequenced during a study of OX40 agonist ivuxolimab in advanced cancers. In the study overall: Dosing consisted of intravenous ivuxolimab at 0.01 to 10 mg/kg every 2 weeks.

The CDR3 has 15 residues. Germline CDR1 and CDR2: MNHNS and SASEGT. V lost 3 bases and J lost 4; bases outside the gene matches: 8. Libraries were prepared by immunoSEQ multiplex PCR; TCRdb keeps only in-frame clonotypes and omits some of them. The sample contains 91,000 or so clones, 70% to 90% of which appear only once. The TCR sequence derives from an adult with an advanced solid tumor such as melanoma, head and neck, liver or kidney cancer. This specimen was CD4+ or CD8+ T cells sorted from blood, taken in a trial of the OX40 agonist ivuxolimab. The V and J genes are TRBV6-1 and TRBJ2-7; 8 nucleotides match TRBD1. For the CDR3, the DNA is TGTGCCAGCAGTGATGCCGGGACAGGCCTTTACGAGCAGTACTTC. Protein product: CASSDAGTGLYEQYF.